This entry lists 20 T cell receptor beta chains sequenced from one sample in a study of CXCR3-negative and CXCR3-positive naive CD8 T cells (dated by TCRdb to about 2019). Instrument used: NextSeq 550. The Human TCR Profiling Kit (MiLaboratory) was used to make UMI-labeled 5' RACE TRB cDNA libraries. Based on TCRdb reprocessing of the reads, there is one entry per CDR3 protein sequence, and DNA is missing. This sample's table has entries for some 66,000 distinct CDR3 sequences. The ten most abundant clones make up approximately 1.5% of the sample. The source material was naive CXCR3- CD8+ T cells from blood. The cell subset or site label, as the study defines it: CD45RO-CCR7+CD27+CD95- naive CD8+ T cells lacking CXCR3 (TNR3-). The receptors derive from a human donor in good health. Some clones in this sample may be carry-over from other donors' samples.

V and J are TRBV29-1 and TRBJ2-3; TCRdb selects TRBD1, and the lack of DNA leaves this call unchecked. This CDR3 is 16 amino acids long. Germline values: CDR1 SQVTM, CDR2 ANQGSEA. This CDR3 reads CSVGGVGARVTDTQYF.

The V gene is TRBV5-6, the J gene TRBJ2-1; as DNA is missing, the TRBD2 call by TCRdb cannot be tested. Looked up from germline, CDR1 is SGHDT and CDR2 is YYEEEE. The CDR3 has 15 amino acids. This CDR3 reads CASSLGLTSLNEQFF.

The chain is built from TRBV5-1 and TRBJ2-7. The CDR3 totals 15 residues. Germline-derived CDR1 and CDR2 are SGHRS and YFSETQ. CDR3 in amino acids: CASSFERRPSYEQYF. Complete variable domain (other parts from reference TRBV5-1 and TRBJ2-7): KAGVTQTPRYLIKTRGQQVTLSCSPISGHRSVSWYQQTPGQGLQFLFEYFSETQRNKGNFPGRFSGRQFSNSRSEMNVSTLELGDSALYLCASSFERRPSYEQYFGPGTRLTVT.

The V gene is TRBV12-3 or TRBV12-4, the J gene TRBJ2-7; lacking DNA, the TRBD2 call made by TCRdb goes unchecked. There are 14 residues in the CDR3. CDR3 amino acids: CASSNSDWTYEQYF.

This chain connects TRBV7-8 to TRBJ1-2. This CDR3 contains 13 residues. Germline V CDR1 and CDR2: SGHVS, FQNEAQ. CDR3 protein: CASSFVSNYGYTF. Combining the CDR3 with reference TRBV7-8 and TRBJ1-2 gives the whole variable domain GAGVSQSPRYKVAKRGQDVALRCDPISGHVSLFWYQQALGQGPEFLTYFQNEAQLDKSGLPSDRFFAERPEGSVSTLKIQRTQQEDSAVYLCASSFVSNYGYTFGSGTRLTVV.

This sequence joins TRBV20-1 and TRBJ2-1; TCRdb calls TRBD2, which cannot be checked without DNA. The CDR3 spans 16 residues. Germline CDR1 DFQATT, CDR2 SNEGSKA (reference sequence). CDR3 sequence reads: CSARVEGLSSYNEQFF.

The rearrangement uses TRBV2 and TRBJ2-7; lacking DNA, the TRBD1 call made by TCRdb goes unchecked. Germline V gene data show CDR1 as SNHLY and CDR2 as FYNNEI. This CDR3 spans 12 amino acids. CDR3 residues: CASSVDSYEQYF.

The CDR3 sequence is CASSHVDTLGAEAFF. J is TRBJ1-1 and V is TRBV4-2; checking the TCRdb D call of TRBD1 is not possible without DNA. Germline loops: CDR1 LGHNA, CDR2 YNFKEQ. The CDR3 contains 15 residues.

V and J are TRBV5-5 and TRBJ2-7; TCRdb proposes TRBD2, but this gene call is untestable without DNA. Germline loops: CDR1 SGHKS, CDR2 YYEKEE (reference sequence). The CDR3 runs to 17 residues. This CDR3 reads CASSLEGGLRPLYEQYF.

J is TRBJ2-1 and V is TRBV27. The CDR3 runs to 12 residues. The germline CDR1 and CDR2 sequences are MNHEY and SMNVEV (reference sequence). CDR3 sequence: CASSLSNDEQFF.

CDR3 region: CASSQLRGYTEAFF. The rearrangement joins TRBV4-1 to TRBJ1-1; TCRdb calls TRBD1, which cannot be checked without DNA. The CDR3 totals 14 residues. CDR1 MGHRA and CDR2 YSYEKL come from the germline V gene.

The chain joins TRBV12-3 or TRBV12-4 to TRBJ1-1; TCRdb picks TRBD1, but there is no DNA to check that call. The CDR3 is made up of 18 amino acids. CDR3 residues: CASSPREQGGYKGTEAFF.

The J gene is TRBJ1-3, the V gene TRBV19. The germline gives CDR1 LNHDA, CDR2 SQIVND (reference sequence). The CDR3 contains 11 residues. The CDR3 here is CASSPGNTIYF.

The chain links TRBV20-1 to TRBJ2-7. The CDR3 length is 13 residues. Per the germline V gene, CDR1 is DFQATT and CDR2 is SNEGSKA (reference sequence). CDR3 protein: CSATRVGSYEQYF.

The chain uses TRBV20-1 and TRBJ2-1. CDR3 size: 14 residues. Germline lookup yields CDR1 DFQATT and CDR2 SNEGSKA (reference sequence). CDR3 protein: CSALGESSYNEQFF.

The chain links TRBV28 to TRBJ2-5; TCRdb outputs TRBD1, but without DNA this stays unchecked. This CDR3 has 14 residues. The germline V gene has CDR1 MDHEN and CDR2 SYDVKM. The CDR3 reads CASRLPTGEETQYF.

The chain uses TRBV6-2 or TRBV6-3 and TRBJ2-1; the TCRdb call, TRBD1, lacks DNA for checking. Germline V gives CDR1 MNHEY, CDR2 SVGEGT. This CDR3 is 13 amino acids long. CDR3 in amino acids: CASSYSRGHEQFF.

The chain is built from TRBV29-1 and TRBJ1-3. Germline CDR1 reads SQVTM; CDR2 reads ANQGSEA. The CDR3 is 13 amino acids. This chain's CDR3 is CSVEVGSGNTIYF. Based on the CDR3 plus reference TRBV29-1 and TRBJ1-3, the full variable domain is SAVISQKPSRDICQRGTSLTIQCQVDSQVTMMFWYRQQPGQSLTLIATANQGSEATYESGFVIDKFPISRPNLTFSTLTVSNMSPEDSSIYLCSVEVGSGNTIYFGEGSWLTVV.

The chain joins TRBV4-3 to TRBJ2-1; TCRdb lists TRBD2, though no DNA is available to test this call. The CDR3 extends over 19 amino acids. Germline-derived CDR1 and CDR2 are LGHNA and YSLEER. Here the CDR3 reads CASSQDGTSGERSYNEQFF.

The CDR3: CASSLTGQGNTEAFF. The gene calls are TRBV7-3 and TRBJ1-1; TCRdb's D gene call, TRBD1, goes unchecked for lack of DNA. Germline CDR1 and CDR2: SGHTA and FQGTGA. This CDR3 is built from 15 residues.